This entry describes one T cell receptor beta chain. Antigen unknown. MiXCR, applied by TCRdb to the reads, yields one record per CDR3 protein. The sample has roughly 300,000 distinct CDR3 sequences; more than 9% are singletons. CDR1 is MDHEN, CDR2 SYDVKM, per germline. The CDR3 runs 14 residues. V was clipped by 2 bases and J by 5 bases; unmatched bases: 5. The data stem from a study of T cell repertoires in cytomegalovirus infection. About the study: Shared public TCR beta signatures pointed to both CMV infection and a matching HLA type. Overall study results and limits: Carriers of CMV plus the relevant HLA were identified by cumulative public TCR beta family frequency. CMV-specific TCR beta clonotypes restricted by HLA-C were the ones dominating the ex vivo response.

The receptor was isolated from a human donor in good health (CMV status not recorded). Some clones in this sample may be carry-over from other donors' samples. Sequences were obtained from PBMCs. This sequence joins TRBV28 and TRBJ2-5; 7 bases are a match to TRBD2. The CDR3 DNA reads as TGTGCCAGCAGTTTAGGTCCGCGGGGGGAGACCCAGTACTTC. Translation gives CASSLGPRGETQYF.